A selection of T cell receptor beta chains follows, all from one sample in a study of cytomegalovirus exposure and HLA in healthy donors. Assay used: immunoSEQ multiplex PCR; TCRdb lists only in-frame clones, some missing. This table holds about 160,000 clones, roughly 65% found once. The sequencing input was PBMCs. Source of these receptors: a woman under 30 in good health and CMV-seropositive. The CDR3 runs from the conserved cysteine through the conserved F or W. A D gene is named only where the DNA matches it firmly. Rows may omit the clone size; those that give it use once, few, many or a size class.

>TRBV2|.|.
CASSEALSIDRYF
>TRBV5-5|TRBD1|.
CASSGTGWTEAFF
>TRBV27|.|few
CASSPLAQPQHF
>TRBV5-1|.|few
CASSPAGGPANYGYTF
>TRBV29-1|TRBD1|.
CSAETGGRYGYTF
>TRBV29-1|.|.
CSAERSSYNEQFF
>TRBV7-2|.|.
CASSLGNWGAEAFF
>TRBV6-1|TRBD1|.
CASSEPRTGTYYEQYF
>TRBV6-1|.|.
CASRPQGDYGYTF
>TRBV9|TRBD1|.
CASSVDPGQGTYGYTF
>TRBV7-9|.|.
CATVGAANTGELFF
>TRBV18|TRBD1|.
CASSPETGGNQPQHF
>TRBV30|.|.
CAWRTEGQWGRDAEAFF